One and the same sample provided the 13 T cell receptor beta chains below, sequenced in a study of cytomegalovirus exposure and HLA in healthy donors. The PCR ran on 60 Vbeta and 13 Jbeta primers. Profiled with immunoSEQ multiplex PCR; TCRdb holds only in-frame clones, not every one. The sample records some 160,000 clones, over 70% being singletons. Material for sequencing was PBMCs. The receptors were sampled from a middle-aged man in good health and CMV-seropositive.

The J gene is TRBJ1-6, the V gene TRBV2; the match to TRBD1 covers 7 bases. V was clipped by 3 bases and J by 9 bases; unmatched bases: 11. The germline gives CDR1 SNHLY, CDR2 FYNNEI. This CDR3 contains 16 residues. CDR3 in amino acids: CASSEGAPGQPSPLHF. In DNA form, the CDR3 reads TGTGCCAGCAGTGAGGGGGCCCCGGGACAGCCTTCACCCCTCCACTTT.

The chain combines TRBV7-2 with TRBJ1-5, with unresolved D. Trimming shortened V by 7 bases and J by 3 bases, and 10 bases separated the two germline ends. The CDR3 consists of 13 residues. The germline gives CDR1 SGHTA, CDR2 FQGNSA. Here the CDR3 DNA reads TGTGCCAGCACCCAATCCCCCAATCAGCCCCAGCATTTT. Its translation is CASTQSPNQPQHF. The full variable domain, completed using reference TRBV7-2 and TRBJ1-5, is GAGVSQSPSNKVTEKGKDVELRCDPISGHTALYWYRQSLGQGLEFLIYFQGNSAPDKSGLPSDRFSAERTGGSVSTLTIQRTQQEDSAVYLCASTQSPNQPQHFGDGTRLSIL.

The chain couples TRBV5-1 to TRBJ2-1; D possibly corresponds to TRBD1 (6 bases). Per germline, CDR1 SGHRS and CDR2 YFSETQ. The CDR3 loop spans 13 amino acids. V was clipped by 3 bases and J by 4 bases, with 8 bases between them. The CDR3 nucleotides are TGCGCCAGCAGCTCGGACAGTTACAATGAGCAGTTCTTC. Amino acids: CASSSDSYNEQFF.

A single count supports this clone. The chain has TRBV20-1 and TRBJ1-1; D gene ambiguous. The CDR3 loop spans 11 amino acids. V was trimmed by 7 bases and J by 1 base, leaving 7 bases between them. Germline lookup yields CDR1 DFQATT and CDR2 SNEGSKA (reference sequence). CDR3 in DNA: TGCAGTGTATTCCGGAACACTGAAGCTTTCTTT. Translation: CSVFRNTEAFF.

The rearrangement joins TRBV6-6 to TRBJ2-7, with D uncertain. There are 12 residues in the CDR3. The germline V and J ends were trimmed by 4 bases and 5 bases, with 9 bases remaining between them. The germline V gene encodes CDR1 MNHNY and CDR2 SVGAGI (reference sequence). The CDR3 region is CASSWARNEQYF. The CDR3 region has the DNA TGTGCCAGCAGTTGGGCCCGTAACGAGCAGTACTTC.

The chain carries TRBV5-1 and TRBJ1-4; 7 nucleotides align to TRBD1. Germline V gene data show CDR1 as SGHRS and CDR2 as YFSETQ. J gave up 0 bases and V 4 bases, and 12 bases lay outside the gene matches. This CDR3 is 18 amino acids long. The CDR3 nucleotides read TGCGCCAGCAGCCTTATGACAGGGTCGGATGCAACTAATGAAAAACTGTTTTTT. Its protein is CASSLMTGSDATNEKLFF. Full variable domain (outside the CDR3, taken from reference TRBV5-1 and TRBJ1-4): KAGVTQTPRYLIKTRGQQVTLSCSPISGHRSVSWYQQTPGQGLQFLFEYFSETQRNKGNFPGRFSGRQFSNSRSEMNVSTLELGDSALYLCASSLMTGSDATNEKLFFGSGTQLSVL.

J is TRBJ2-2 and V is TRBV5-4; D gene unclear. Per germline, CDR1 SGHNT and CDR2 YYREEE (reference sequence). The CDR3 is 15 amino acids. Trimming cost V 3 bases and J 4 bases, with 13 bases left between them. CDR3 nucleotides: TGTGCCAGCAGCTCTGAAGTGGCTGTCACCGGGGAGCTGTTTTTT. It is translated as CASSSEVAVTGELFF.

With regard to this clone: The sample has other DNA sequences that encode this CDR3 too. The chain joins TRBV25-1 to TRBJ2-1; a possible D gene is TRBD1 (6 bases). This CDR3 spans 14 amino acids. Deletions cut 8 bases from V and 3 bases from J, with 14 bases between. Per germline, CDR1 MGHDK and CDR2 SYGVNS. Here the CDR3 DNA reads TGTGCCAGCCAGGAGGCAGGGGTCTACAATGAGCAGTTCTTC. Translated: CASQEAGVYNEQFF.

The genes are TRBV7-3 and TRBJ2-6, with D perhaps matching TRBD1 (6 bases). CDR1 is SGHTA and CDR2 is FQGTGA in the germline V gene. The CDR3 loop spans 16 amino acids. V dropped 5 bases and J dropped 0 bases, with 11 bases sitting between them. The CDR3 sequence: CASSVGQSSGANVLTF. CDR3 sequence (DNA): TGTGCCAGCAGCGTGGGACAAAGCTCTGGGGCCAACGTCCTGACTTTC.

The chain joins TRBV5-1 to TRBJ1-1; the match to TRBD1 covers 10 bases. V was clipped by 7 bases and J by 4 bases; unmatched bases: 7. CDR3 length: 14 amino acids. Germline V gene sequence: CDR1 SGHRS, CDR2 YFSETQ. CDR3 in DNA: TGCGCCAGCCATGGGACAGGGGTGTCCACTGAAGCTTTCTTT. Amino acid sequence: CASHGTGVSTEAFF.

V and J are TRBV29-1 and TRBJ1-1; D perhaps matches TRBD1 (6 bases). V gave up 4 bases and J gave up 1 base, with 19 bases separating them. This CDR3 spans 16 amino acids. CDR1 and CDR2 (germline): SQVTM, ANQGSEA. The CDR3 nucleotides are TGCAGCGTTGTGGGGGGGCGGACAGTACCGAACACTGAAGCTTTCTTT. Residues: CSVVGGRTVPNTEAFF.

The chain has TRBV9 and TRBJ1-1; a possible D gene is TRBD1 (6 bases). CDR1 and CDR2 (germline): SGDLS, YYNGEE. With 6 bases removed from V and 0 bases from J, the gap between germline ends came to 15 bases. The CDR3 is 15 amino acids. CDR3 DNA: TGTGCCAGCAACTGGGACAACGAACTGAACACTGAAGCTTTCTTT. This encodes CASNWDNELNTEAFF.

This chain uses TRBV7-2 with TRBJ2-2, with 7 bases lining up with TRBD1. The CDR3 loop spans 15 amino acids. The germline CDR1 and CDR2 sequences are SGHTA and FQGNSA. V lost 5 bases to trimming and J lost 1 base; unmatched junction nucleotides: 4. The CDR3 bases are TGTGCCAGCAGCACTCGGACAGGGAACACCGGGGAGCTGTTTTTT. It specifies CASSTRTGNTGELFF.